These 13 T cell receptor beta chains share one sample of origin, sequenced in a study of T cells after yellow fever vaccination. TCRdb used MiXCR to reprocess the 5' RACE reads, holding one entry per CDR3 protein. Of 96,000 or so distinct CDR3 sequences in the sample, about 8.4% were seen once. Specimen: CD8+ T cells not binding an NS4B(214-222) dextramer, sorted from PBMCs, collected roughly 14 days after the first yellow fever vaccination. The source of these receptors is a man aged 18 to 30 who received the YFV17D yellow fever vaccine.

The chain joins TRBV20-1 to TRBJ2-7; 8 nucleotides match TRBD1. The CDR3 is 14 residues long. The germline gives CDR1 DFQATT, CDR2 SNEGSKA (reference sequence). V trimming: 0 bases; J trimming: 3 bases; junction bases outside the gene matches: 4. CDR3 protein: CSARDRTGYYEQYF. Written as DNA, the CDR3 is TGCAGTGCTAGAGACCGGACAGGGTACTACGAGCAGTACTTC.

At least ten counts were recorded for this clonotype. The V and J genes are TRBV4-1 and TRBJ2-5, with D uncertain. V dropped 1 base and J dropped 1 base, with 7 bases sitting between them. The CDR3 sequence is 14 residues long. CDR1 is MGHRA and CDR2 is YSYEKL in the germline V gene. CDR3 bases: TGCGCCAGCAGCCAAGTAAGACTCCAAGAGACCCAGTACTTC. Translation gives CASSQVRLQETQYF.

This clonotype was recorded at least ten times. The CDR3 is CASSQDTIWGGATGELFF. The CDR3 DNA reads as TGCGCCAGCAGCCAAGATACCATCTGGGGGGGGGCAACCGGGGAGCTGTTTTTT. The J gene is TRBJ2-2, the V gene TRBV4-3; the D gene is possibly TRBD2 (7 bases). The CDR3 has 18 amino acids. Looked up from germline, CDR1 is LGHNA and CDR2 is YSLEER. V lost 0 bases, J lost 5 bases, and 19 bases lay in between.

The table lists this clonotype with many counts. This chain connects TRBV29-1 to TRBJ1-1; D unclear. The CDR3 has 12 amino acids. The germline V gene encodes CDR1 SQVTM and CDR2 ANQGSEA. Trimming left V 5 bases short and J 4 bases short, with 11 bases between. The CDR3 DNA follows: TGCAGCGTTTCCTCTCCGAGCACTGAAGCTTTCTTT. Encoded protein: CSVSSPSTEAFF.

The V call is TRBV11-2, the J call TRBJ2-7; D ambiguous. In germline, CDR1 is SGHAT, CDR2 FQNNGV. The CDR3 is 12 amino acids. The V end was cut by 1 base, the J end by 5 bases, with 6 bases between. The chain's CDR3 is CASSLGAHEQYF. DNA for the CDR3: TGTGCCAGCAGCTTAGGAGCCCACGAGCAGTACTTC.

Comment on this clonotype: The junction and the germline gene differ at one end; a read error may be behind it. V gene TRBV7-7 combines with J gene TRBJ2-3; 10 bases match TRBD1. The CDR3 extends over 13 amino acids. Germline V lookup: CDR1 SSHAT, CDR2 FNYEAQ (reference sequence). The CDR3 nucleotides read TGTGCTAGCAGCCCGACAGGGGGCCCTATGCAGTATTTT. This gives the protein CASSPTGGPMQYF.

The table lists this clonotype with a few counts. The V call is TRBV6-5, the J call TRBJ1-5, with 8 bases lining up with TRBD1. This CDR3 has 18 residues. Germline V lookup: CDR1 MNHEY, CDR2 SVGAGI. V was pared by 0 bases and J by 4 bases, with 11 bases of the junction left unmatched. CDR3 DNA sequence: TGTGCCAGCAGTTACTCGAACTGGCAGGGGGCGGTAAATCAGCCCCAGCATTTT. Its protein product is CASSYSNWQGAVNQPQHF.

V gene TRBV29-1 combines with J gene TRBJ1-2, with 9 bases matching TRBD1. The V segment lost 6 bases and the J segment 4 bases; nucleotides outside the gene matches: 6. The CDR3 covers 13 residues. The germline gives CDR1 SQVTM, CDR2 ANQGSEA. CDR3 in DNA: TGCAGCGTGAGGACAGGGGCGGCCTATGGCTACACCTTC. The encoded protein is CSVRTGAAYGYTF.

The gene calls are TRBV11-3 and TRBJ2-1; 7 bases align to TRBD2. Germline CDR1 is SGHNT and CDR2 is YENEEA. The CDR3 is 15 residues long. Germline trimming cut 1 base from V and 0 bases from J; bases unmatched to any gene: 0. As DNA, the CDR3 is TGTGCCAGCAGCTTAGGGACTAGCTCCTACAATGAGCAGTTCTTC. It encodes CASSLGTSSYNEQFF.

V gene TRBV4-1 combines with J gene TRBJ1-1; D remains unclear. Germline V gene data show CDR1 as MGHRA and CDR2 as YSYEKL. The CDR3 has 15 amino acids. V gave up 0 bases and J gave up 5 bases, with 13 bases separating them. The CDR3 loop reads CASSQDPLGRTEAFF. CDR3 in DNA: TGCGCCAGCAGCCAAGACCCCTTGGGAAGGACTGAAGCTTTCTTT.

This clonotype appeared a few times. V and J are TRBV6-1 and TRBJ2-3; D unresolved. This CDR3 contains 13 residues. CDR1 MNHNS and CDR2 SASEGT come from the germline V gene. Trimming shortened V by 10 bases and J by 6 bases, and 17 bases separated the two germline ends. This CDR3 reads CATQIPPSDTQYF. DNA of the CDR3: TGTGCCACCCAGATTCCGCCCTCGGATACGCAGTATTTT.

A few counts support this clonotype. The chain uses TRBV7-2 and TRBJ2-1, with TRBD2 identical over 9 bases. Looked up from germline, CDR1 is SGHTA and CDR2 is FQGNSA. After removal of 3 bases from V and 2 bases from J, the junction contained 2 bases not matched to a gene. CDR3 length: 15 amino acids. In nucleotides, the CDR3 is TGTGCCAGCAGCTTTGGCGGGGGGGCCTACAATGAGCAGTTCTTC. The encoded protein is CASSFGGGAYNEQFF.

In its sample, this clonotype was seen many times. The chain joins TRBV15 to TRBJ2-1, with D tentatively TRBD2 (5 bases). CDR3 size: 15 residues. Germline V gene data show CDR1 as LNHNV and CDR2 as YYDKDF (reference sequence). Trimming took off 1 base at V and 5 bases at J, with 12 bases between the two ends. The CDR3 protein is CATSRVEDGDNEQFF. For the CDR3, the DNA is TGTGCCACCAGCAGAGTAGAGGACGGGGACAATGAGCAGTTCTTC.